These 10 T cell receptor beta chains came from one sample sequenced in a study of T cells after yellow fever vaccination. One entry per CDR3 protein, called by TCRdb with MiXCR from the 5' RACE reads. The profile shows a few hundred thousand distinct CDR3 sequences, 6.8% of them singletons. This material consisted of PBMCs, taken 45 days after the first yellow fever vaccination. The receptors here all came from a man aged 18 to 29 who received the YFV17D yellow fever vaccine.

In this sample, this clonotype turned up a few times. The chain links TRBV5-1 to TRBJ1-2, with 7 positions matching TRBD1. J lost 6 bases, V lost 6 bases, and 8 bases had no gene match. The CDR3 has 13 residues. CDR1 SGHRS and CDR2 YFSETQ come from the germline V gene. The CDR3 loop is CASTWAGTDGYTF. CDR3 DNA sequence: TGCGCCAGCACTTGGGCCGGGACAGATGGCTACACCTTC.

This clonotype was detected a few times. The chain is built from TRBV7-8 and TRBJ1-1; 12 positions match TRBD1. Germline V gives CDR1 SGHVS, CDR2 FQNEAQ. The CDR3 consists of 16 residues. The trim removed 1 base at V and 6 bases at J, leaving 6 bases unmatched. The chain's CDR3 is CASSLGDRGRGAEAFF. The CDR3 DNA reads TGTGCCAGCAGCTTAGGGGACAGGGGGCGCGGGGCTGAAGCTTTCTTT.

A few counts support this clonotype. V gene TRBV19 combines with J gene TRBJ1-6; perhaps TRBD1 as D (5 bases). Germline CDR1 and CDR2: LNHDA and SQIVND (reference sequence). Trimming removed 3 bases at V and 6 bases at J, with 12 bases between. This CDR3 comprises 15 residues. In DNA form, the CDR3 reads TGTGCCAGTAGTATGCCGACAGTTCGTAATTCACCCCTCCACTTT. It translates to CASSMPTVRNSPLHF.

This clonotype was seen many times. The chain links TRBV18 to TRBJ1-2; 8 bases agree with TRBD1. CDR1 KGHSH and CDR2 LQKENI come from the germline V gene. The V segment lost 2 bases and the J segment 8 bases; nucleotides outside the gene matches: 7. The CDR3 extends over 14 amino acids. The CDR3 DNA reads as TGTGCCAGCTCACCAGGACAGGGCGCCGGAGGCTACACCTTC. The encoded protein is CASSPGQGAGGYTF.

A few counts support this clonotype. V usage is TRBV7-6 and J usage is TRBJ2-2, with D perhaps matching TRBD2 (6 bases). Germline loops: CDR1 SGHVS, CDR2 FNYEAQ. V lost 3 bases to trimming and J lost 4 bases, with 12 bases between them. CDR3 length: 15 amino acids. DNA of the CDR3: TGTGCCAGCAGCTTGGGACTGCGAAGCACCGGGGAGCTGTTTTTT. It is translated as CASSLGLRSTGELFF.

There are many counts of this clonotype. Here the CDR3 DNA reads TGTGCCATCAGTGAGGGCCAATACAATGAGCAGTTCTTC. Encoded protein: CAISEGQYNEQFF. The genes are TRBV10-3 and TRBJ2-1; D is unresolved. CDR1 and CDR2 (germline): ENHRY, SYGVKD. The CDR3 length is 13 residues. V lost 2 bases and J 4 bases, leaving 6 bases between the germline ends.

The gene calls are TRBV11-1 and TRBJ2-3; no reliable D call. Looked up from germline, CDR1 is SGHAT and CDR2 is FQDESV (reference sequence). The CDR3 is 13 amino acids. V was clipped by 0 bases and J by 3 bases, with 4 bases between them. The CDR3 nucleotides read TGTGCCAGCAGCTTAGCTCAGACAGATACGCAGTATTTT. Amino acids: CASSLAQTDTQYF.

This clonotype was seen only a few times. V and J are TRBV7-9 and TRBJ1-3; TRBD1 aligns across 7 bases. CDR3 length: 14 amino acids. V dropped 3 bases and J dropped 4; count of bases not matched to a gene: 3. CDR1 and CDR2 from the germline V gene are SEHNR and FQNEAQ (reference sequence). The CDR3 DNA sequence: TGTGCCAGCAGCTTGACAGGGCTCGGAAACACCATATATTTT. It codes for CASSLTGLGNTIYF.

This clonotype was seen a few times. The chain joins TRBV4-1 to TRBJ2-3; 8 nucleotides line up with TRBD2. Per germline, CDR1 MGHRA and CDR2 YSYEKL. V dropped 0 bases and J dropped 3; count of bases not matched to a gene: 11. CDR3 length: 18 residues. The CDR3: CASSQEALGAGGTDTQYF. The CDR3 bases are TGCGCCAGCAGCCAAGAGGCCTTGGGGGCGGGGGGAACAGATACGCAGTATTTT.

The CDR3 sequence is CASSLLSEGQETQYF. Here the CDR3 DNA reads TGTGCCAGCAGTTTATTGTCGGAGGGACAAGAGACCCAGTACTTC. This rearrangement joins TRBV28 to TRBJ2-5; D may be TRBD2 (6 bases). CDR1 is MDHEN, CDR2 SYDVKM, per germline. V was trimmed by 1 base and J by 2 bases, leaving 11 bases between them. The CDR3 is made up of 15 amino acids.